What follows describes a single T cell receptor beta chain. Its antigen is unknown. This CDR3 is 13 amino acids long. CDR1 and CDR2 from the germline V gene are SGHVS and FNYEAQ. V lost 7 bases to trimming and J lost 5 bases, with 15 bases between them. These data come from a study of shared clonotypes between healthy human individuals. Profiled with immunoSEQ multiplex PCR; TCRdb holds only in-frame clones, not every one. The sample yields roughly 2.4 million clones, 90% to 97% seen once. General study results and limits: It was only blood that was sampled, and tissue repertoires likely differ.

Donors comprised healthy HIV-negative adults lacking recent acute infections or vaccinations. Memory CD4+ cells were the fraction left after CD45RA+ naive selection. This sequence originates from a man between 18 and 29 years old in good health. The specimen sequenced was naive CD4+ T cells sorted from blood. Regarding subset: CD45RA+ positively selected. The genes are TRBV7-6 and TRBJ2-7, with TRBD2 as a possible D gene (6 bases). For the CDR3, the DNA is TGTGCCAGCAACCGGGGAGGAGGGAACGAGCAGTACTTC. It codes for CASNRGGGNEQYF.